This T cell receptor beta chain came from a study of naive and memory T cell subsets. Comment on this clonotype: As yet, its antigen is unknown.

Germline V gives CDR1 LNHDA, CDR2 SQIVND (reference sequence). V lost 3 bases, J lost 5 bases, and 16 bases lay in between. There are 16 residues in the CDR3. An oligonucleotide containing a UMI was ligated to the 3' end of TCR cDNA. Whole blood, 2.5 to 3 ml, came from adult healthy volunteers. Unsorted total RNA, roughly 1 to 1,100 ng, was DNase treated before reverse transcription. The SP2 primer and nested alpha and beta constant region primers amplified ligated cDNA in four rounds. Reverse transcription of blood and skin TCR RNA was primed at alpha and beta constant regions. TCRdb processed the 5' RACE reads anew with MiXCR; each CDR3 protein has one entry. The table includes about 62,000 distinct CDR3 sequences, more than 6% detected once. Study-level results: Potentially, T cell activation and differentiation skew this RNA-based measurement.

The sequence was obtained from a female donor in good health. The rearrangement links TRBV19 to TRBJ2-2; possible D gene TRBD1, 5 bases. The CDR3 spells CASSMGRAQGTGELFF. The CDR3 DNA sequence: TGTGCCAGTAGTATGGGCAGGGCCCAGGGAACCGGGGAGCTGTTTTTT.